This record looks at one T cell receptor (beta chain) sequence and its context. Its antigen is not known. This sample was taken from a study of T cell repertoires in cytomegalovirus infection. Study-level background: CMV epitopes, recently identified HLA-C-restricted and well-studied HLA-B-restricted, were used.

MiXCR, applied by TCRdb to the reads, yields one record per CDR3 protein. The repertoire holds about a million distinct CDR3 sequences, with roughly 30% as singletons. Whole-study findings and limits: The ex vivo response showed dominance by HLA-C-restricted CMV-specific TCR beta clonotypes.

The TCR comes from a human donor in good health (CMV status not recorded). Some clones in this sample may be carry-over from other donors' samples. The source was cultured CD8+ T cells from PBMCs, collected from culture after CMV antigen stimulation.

CDR3 in amino acids: CASSPYSSVDEQFF. In DNA form, the CDR3 reads TGTGCCAGCAGCCCATACAGTAGTGTCGATGAGCAGTTCTTC. The chain uses TRBV7-3 and TRBJ2-1; D gene uncertain. The CDR3 contains 14 residues. V was shortened by 5 bases and J by 8 bases, with 16 bases between the two germline ends. Germline loops: CDR1 SGHTA, CDR2 FQGTGA.